The entry below gives a single T cell receptor beta chain sequence along with its context. It lacks a known antigen. No per-base quality is available; no much larger clone lies one base away. The data were taken from a study of memory CD4+ T cells and cytomegalovirus serostatus (dated by TCRdb to the late 2010s). Study-wide context: A total of roughly 33 healthy Belgian adults, of whom 9 were CMV seropositive and roughly 25 were CMV seronegative, were included in the cohort. To replicate a published TCR-based CMV serostatus classifier, the study sequenced CD4+ memory TCRbeta repertoires from a Belgian cohort whose cytomegalovirus serostatus was known.

A FACSAria II was used to sort memory CD4+ T cells, defined as single viable CD3+CD4+CD8-CD45RO+ cells. CMV serostatus was determined with a Roche Elecsys assay detecting serum IgG against CMV pp150, pp28, p38 and p52. After the samples were thawed, total CD4+ T cells were enriched through positive selection using CD4 magnetic microbeads. The samples came from a separate study whose specific focus was interrogating the CD4+ T cell memory repertoire. Peripheral blood mononuclear cells were isolated and cryopreserved following standard operating procedures; serum was stored at -80 °C. CD3-PerCP (BW264/56), CD4-APC (RPA-T4), CD45RO-PE (UCHT1) and CD8-Pacific Orange (3B5) antibodies were used for staining, and non-viable cells were excluded with Sytox blue. Genomic DNA was extracted from sorted cells with the Quick-DNA Microprep Kit. Amplification of TCRbeta DNA was done with the immunoSEQ hsTCRbeta kit, following the protocol from the manufacturer. TCRbeta libraries were sequenced on an Illumina MiSeq instrument. Regarding the original processing steps: After out-of-frame sequences were removed, some 2.1 million distinct TCRbeta sequences remained, averaging around 70,000 per individual. Each individual was scored using the number of 150 to 200 previously reported CMV-associated TCRbeta sequences that the individual carried and the total number of productive distinct TCRbeta sequences. A beta-binomial model was reimplemented in Python, and scikit-learn random forests with default parameters were trained on data from the US cohort. Classifier performance on the Belgian cohort was summarized as median AUC with percentile confidence intervals over 10,000 bootstrap iterations. This immuneACCESS table, as held by TCRdb, lists in-frame sequences with V and J called but not all clones. Of the missing ones, under half trace to an unresolved V gene in checked studies; the others have no known cause. That table furnishes V, J and clone size, whereas the DNA furnished D and trimming. In all, the sample holds approximately 50,000 clones, and roughly 78% of those were seen once. Of the sample, approximately 0.7% falls within the top ten clones.

Beyond this particular receptor, the publication reports: For CMV serostatus prediction, a median bootstrapped AUC of about 0.96 was reached with the original framework, and a median bootstrapped AUC of roughly 0.9 was reached with a US-trained random forest. On the Belgian cohort, the classifier based on the original framework reached a median bootstrapped AUC of nearly 0.96, with a 95% CI of 0.76-1.00. Unlike the original study, which covered naive and memory CD4+ and CD8+ populations, the Belgian study sequenced only CD4+CD45RO+ memory cells. The results were read as suggesting that the CMV-associated TCR signature is, for the most part, present in the CD4+ memory repertoire. Among the 150 to 200 previously reported CMV-associated TCRbeta sequences, 67 showed up in the CD4+ memory repertoires, with each one found in between one and five individuals.

The germline V gene yields SGHRS for CDR1 and YFSETQ for CDR2. For this chain, trimming is 3 bases at the V end and 8 bases at the J end, and the number of junction bases without a gene match is 12. From the cysteine through the phenylalanine, the CDR3 covers 16 amino acids. The retained sequence is limited to the CDR3, 48 bases, with the frame set at the first base. This receptor was obtained from an adult in good health and CMV-seronegative. The source material was memory CD4+ T cells from blood. The chain was built from TRBV5-1 and TRBJ2-2; TRBD1 matches 8 bases in the middle. The DNA sequence is TGCGCCAGCAGCTCTTCAGGGGGCGCCGTAAGGGGGGAGCTGTTTTTT. This codes for CASSSSGGAVRGELFF.